This entry lists 21 T cell receptor beta chains sequenced from one sample in a study of OX40 agonist ivuxolimab in advanced cancers. Sequencing was performed with immunoSEQ multiplex PCR; in TCRdb, only in-frame clones are kept and a portion is missing. The sample lists tens of thousands of clones, approximately 81% seen once, with almost 6.5% in the top ten. The sequencing here drew on CD4+ or CD8+ T cells sorted from blood, taken in a trial of the OX40 agonist ivuxolimab. These receptors were taken from an adult with an advanced solid tumor such as melanoma, head and neck, liver or kidney cancer.

This clone was recorded a few times. The rearrangement joins TRBV7-8 to TRBJ2-7; 7 nucleotides line up with TRBD1. This CDR3 is built from 14 residues. With 5 bases clipped from V and 3 bases from J, the junction kept 7 bases outside the gene matches. Germline V gene sequence: CDR1 SGHVS, CDR2 FQNEAQ. CDR3: CASSQDRSYYEQYV. The CDR3 bases are TGTGCCAGCAGCCAGGACAGGAGTTACTACGAGCAGTACGTC.

V is TRBV11-2 and J is TRBJ2-7, with 9 positions matching TRBD1. In germline, CDR1 is SGHAT, CDR2 FQNNGV. The CDR3 extends over 13 amino acids. With V trimmed by 3 bases and J by 6 bases, 3 bases remained unmatched. CDR3 in amino acids: CASSFGTGIEQYV. The CDR3 nucleotides are TGTGCCAGCAGCTTCGGGACAGGGATCGAGCAGTACGTC.

The rearrangement joins TRBV28 to TRBJ2-3; 14 bases are shared with TRBD2. Germline CDR1 reads MDHEN; CDR2 reads SYDVKM. V lost 3 bases to trimming and J lost 6 bases; unmatched junction nucleotides: 2. The CDR3 runs to 15 residues. The CDR3 is CASSLTSGGEDTQYF. CDR3 coding DNA: TGTGCCAGCAGTTTGACTAGCGGGGGGGAGGATACGCAGTATTTT. Full variable domain (missing parts from reference TRBV28 and TRBJ2-3): DVKVTQSSRYLVKRTGEKVFLECVQDMDHENMFWYRQDPGLGLRLIYFSYDVKMKEKGDIPEGYSVSREKKERFSLILESASTNQTSMYLCASSLTSGGEDTQYFGPGTRLTVL.

This clone has just one count. The chain recombines TRBV4-1 with TRBJ1-1; maybe TRBD1 (6 bases). Trimming removed 1 base from V and 7 bases from J, with 16 bases in between. The length of the CDR3 is 15 residues. In germline, CDR1 is MGHRA, CDR2 YSYEKL. CDR3 DNA sequence: TGCGCCAGCAGCCAAGCCCCGTTTGGGGGCATTGAAGCTTTCTTT. Residues: CASSQAPFGGIEAFF.

The V gene is TRBV28, the J gene TRBJ2-7; TRBD1 aligns across 8 bases. The CDR3 consists of 14 residues. Trimming took 2 bases from V and 7 from J; bases not matched to a gene: 7. The germline V gene has CDR1 MDHEN and CDR2 SYDVKM. CDR3 region: CASSLVDRVWEQYV. CDR3 sequence (DNA): TGTGCCAGCAGTTTAGTGGACAGGGTATGGGAGCAGTACGTC.

The rearrangement joins TRBV6-6 to TRBJ2-7; D gene ambiguous. The V gene's germline CDR1 is MNHNY and CDR2 SVGAGI (reference sequence). The CDR3 runs to 14 residues. V was clipped by 5 bases and J by 4 bases, with 15 bases between them. The CDR3 DNA reads TGTGCCAGCAGTCCCCGGGTCTCTTGGTACGAGCAGTACTTC. It specifies CASSPRVSWYEQYF.

Comment on this clone: This specimen includes other DNA sequences encoding the same CDR3. The V call is TRBV4-3, the J call TRBJ2-4; 7 bases fit TRBD1. Germline-derived CDR1 and CDR2 are LGHNA and YSLEER. With V trimmed by 2 bases and J by 1 base, 2 bases remained unmatched. The CDR3 covers 15 residues. The CDR3: CASSQTGDAKNIQYF. CDR3 nucleotide sequence: TGCGCCAGCAGCCAAACAGGGGACGCCAAAAACATTCAGTACTTC.

This clone was counted once. V and J are TRBV7-9 and TRBJ2-7; D might be TRBD2 (6 bases). Germline-derived CDR1 and CDR2 are SEHNR and FQNEAQ (reference sequence). The CDR3 has 14 amino acids. Trimming removed 1 base at V and 3 bases at J, with 10 bases between. CDR3 protein: CASSLEPGDYEQYF. CDR3 DNA sequence: TGTGCCAGCAGCTTAGAACCGGGGGACTACGAGCAGTACTTC.

This clone was seen just once. The chain employs TRBV6-1 and TRBJ2-3, with D possibly matching TRBD2 (5 bases). The CDR3 loop spans 12 amino acids. V lost 7 bases and J lost 9, with 14 bases in between. Germline V gives CDR1 MNHNS, CDR2 SASEGT. The CDR3 sequence is CASIGPGETQYF. The CDR3 DNA follows: TGTGCCAGCATTGGGCCCGGGGAGACGCAGTATTTT.

The V and J genes are TRBV27 and TRBJ2-7; no reliable D call. The length of the CDR3 is 14 residues. Germline V lookup: CDR1 MNHEY, CDR2 SMNVEV (reference sequence). V shed 3 bases and J shed 4 bases, with 13 bases lying between them. The CDR3 is CASSFIGSEYEQYF. Here the CDR3 DNA reads TGTGCCAGCAGTTTCATTGGCAGCGAGTACGAGCAGTACTTC.

V usage is TRBV5-6 and J usage is TRBJ2-1, with D unclear. Trimming removed 4 bases from V and 0 bases from J, with 8 bases in between. The germline V gene has CDR1 SGHDT and CDR2 YYEEEE. The CDR3 has 14 residues. The CDR3 protein is CASSAGFSYNEQFF. For the CDR3, the DNA is TGTGCCAGCAGCGCCGGATTCTCCTACAATGAGCAGTTCTTC.

The CDR3 sequence is CASSLSRFGTEAFF. In nucleotides, the CDR3 is TGCGCCAGCAGCCTTTCGAGATTCGGCACTGAAGCTTTCTTT. The chain has TRBV4-3 and TRBJ1-1; the D is unclear. The germline V gene has CDR1 LGHNA and CDR2 YSLEER. This CDR3 contains 14 residues. V was cut by 4 bases and J by 4 bases, with 13 bases left in between.

J is TRBJ1-1 and V is TRBV19; a possible D gene is TRBD1 (5 bases). V shed 6 bases and J shed 5 bases, with 16 bases lying between them. CDR1 is LNHDA, CDR2 SQIVND, per germline (reference sequence). The CDR3 is 14 amino acids. CDR3 in DNA: TGTGCCAGTAGCCCCGGGGGGGTTACGACTGAAGCTTTCTTT. It specifies CASSPGGVTTEAFF.

V gene TRBV28 combines with J gene TRBJ2-3, with 13 bases lining up with TRBD2. The CDR3 has 15 amino acids. Unmatched junction bases numbered 2, after V lost 5 bases and J lost 3 bases. Germline CDR1 is MDHEN and CDR2 is SYDVKM. This chain's CDR3 is CASSRTSGSTDTQYF. Written as DNA, the CDR3 is TGTGCCAGCAGTAGGACTAGCGGGAGTACAGATACGCAGTATTTT.

The chain recombines TRBV20-1 with TRBJ2-7; 7 bases fit TRBD2. Trimming removed 6 bases from V and 6 bases from J; junction bases left unmatched: 5. Looked up from germline, CDR1 is DFQATT and CDR2 is SNEGSKA (reference sequence). This CDR3 region has 11 residues. The CDR3 region has the DNA TGCAGTGCCACCCCGGGGGGCGAGCAGTACTTC. This encodes CSATPGGEQYF.

The rearrangement uses TRBV5-4 and TRBJ1-2; a weak D match, TRBD1 (6 bases). V dropped 4 bases and J dropped 0 bases, with 10 bases sitting between them. Germline V gives CDR1 SGHNT, CDR2 YYREEE (reference sequence). The CDR3 extends over 14 amino acids. In DNA, the CDR3 is TGTGCCAGCAGCCCGGACAGAACTAACTATGGCTACACCTTC. This translates into CASSPDRTNYGYTF.

The V gene is TRBV2, the J gene TRBJ2-1; possible D gene TRBD1, 6 bases. V shed 6 bases and J shed 7 bases, with 16 bases lying between them. From germline, CDR1 is SNHLY and CDR2 FYNNEI. The CDR3 covers 14 residues. This chain's CDR3 is CASRFSGELNEQFF. The CDR3 nucleotides are TGTGCCAGCAGATTCTCAGGGGAGCTGAATGAGCAGTTCTTC.

CDR3 amino acids: CASRDRFTDTQYF. CDR3 in DNA: TGTGCCAGCAGGGACAGATTCACAGATACGCAGTATTTT. The V and J genes are TRBV6-1 and TRBJ2-3; D perhaps matches TRBD1 (6 bases). V lost 6 bases to trimming and J lost 2 bases, with 9 bases between them. This CDR3 comprises 13 residues. CDR1 is MNHNS and CDR2 is SASEGT in the germline V gene.

The CDR3 bases are TGTGCCAGCAGCTTAGGTTATATGGGGGTTACTGAAGCTTTCTTT. It is translated as CASSLGYMGVTEAFF. V is TRBV7-6 and J is TRBJ1-1; possibly TRBD1 for D (5 bases). Deletions cut 1 base from V and 5 bases from J, with 14 bases between. The germline V gene has CDR1 SGHVS and CDR2 FNYEAQ. This CDR3 has 15 amino acids.

This clone was counted once. J is TRBJ2-2 and V is TRBV7-2; D may match TRBD1 or TRBD2 (5 bases each). The CDR3 length is 16 residues. Per the germline V gene, CDR1 is SGHTA and CDR2 is FQGNSA. V lost 2 bases and J lost 2, with 12 bases in between. CDR3: CASSLPGRINTGELFF. In DNA form, the CDR3 reads TGTGCCAGCAGCTTACCGGGACGGATAAACACCGGGGAGCTGTTTTTT.

This clone occurred once. The chain has TRBV15 and TRBJ1-1, with D hard to call. Trimming removed 0 bases from V and 3 bases from J, with 8 bases in between. Germline V gene lookup returns CDR1 LNHNV and CDR2 YYDKDF (reference sequence). There are 14 residues in the CDR3. The CDR3 nucleotides read TGTGCCACCAGCAGAGATTTGGCGGACACTGAAGCTTTCTTT. It yields the protein CATSRDLADTEAFF.